The rows below give T cell receptor beta chains drawn from one sample of a study of blood T cell repertoires in COVID-19. Sequenced by immunoSEQ multiplex PCR; TCRdb stores in-frame clones only, minus some. The table shows fewer than 250,000 clones, with roughly 90% occurring only once. Material for sequencing was peripheral blood. These receptors were collected from a woman aged 55-70 years with acute or convalescent COVID-19. CDR3s include the opening cysteine and the closing phenylalanine or tryptophan.

j_call | v_call | cdr3_aa
TRBJ2-1 | TRBV6-6 | CASSYGAGVHNEQFF
TRBJ2-7 | TRBV28 | CASSFRDRFNEQYF
TRBJ2-7 | TRBV7-2 | CASSLGETLSYEQYF
TRBJ2-7 | TRBV6-5 | CASSFGGHEQYF
TRBJ1-2 | TRBV28 | CASSPSGGLDYGYTF
TRBJ1-1 | TRBV30 | CAWSVGAVNTEAFF
TRBJ2-5 | TRBV2 | CASAGAGETQYF
TRBJ2-3 | TRBV7-9 | CASSPRGGTDTQYF
TRBJ1-1 | TRBV19 | CASSIGLGGTGEAFF
TRBJ2-3 | TRBV5-6 | CASSSVGRGGVHTQYF
TRBJ2-2 | TRBV11-3 | CASSLDGGQGTGELFF
TRBJ1-2 | TRBV4-2 | CASSQIGQAYGYTF
TRBJ2-1 | TRBV29-1 | CSVEATGTNNEQFF
TRBJ2-4 | TRBV7-2 | CASRKGPHKNIQYF
TRBJ2-6 | TRBV9 | CASSVVGGTGANVLTF
TRBJ1-4 | TRBV28 | CASSTTDRDREEKLFF
TRBJ2-1 | TRBV11-2 | CASSTARLAANNEQFF
TRBJ1-1 | TRBV6-6 | CASSPGGNTEAFF
TRBJ2-7 | TRBV6-5 | CASSYSNLGGSYEQYF
TRBJ2-5 | TRBV3-1/TRBV3-2 | CASSSSYSGRETQYF
TRBJ1-1 | TRBV30 | CAWSVEGVNTEAFF
TRBJ1-6 | TRBV7-2 | CASRRQGDNSPLHF
TRBJ1-1 | TRBV7-8 | CASSLWTGAPEAFF
TRBJ1-5 | TRBV28 | CASSLTGNNQPQHF
TRBJ1-6 | TRBV19 | CASGGTGLNF
TRBJ1-4 | TRBV20-1 | CSAREGVKLFF
TRBJ2-2 | TRBV30 | CAWSVDGTSVPNTGELFF
TRBJ2-3 | TRBV12-3/TRBV12-4 | CASSPSGTDTQYF
TRBJ2-7 | TRBV11-2 | CASSLRGYEQYF
TRBJ2-7 | TRBV4-1 | CASSQESYSDVSSYEQYF
TRBJ2-3 | TRBV30 | CAWSAPLAGGRNTQYF
TRBJ2-2 | TRBV6-5 | CASTPGGATGELFF
TRBJ2-7 | TRBV3-1/TRBV3-2 | CASSPQARVVYEQYF
TRBJ1-5 | TRBV6-2/TRBV6-3 | CASSQTGGPAGNQPQHF
TRBJ2-7 | TRBV11-2 | CASTLRWPRDRGIDEQYF
TRBJ2-3 | TRBV30 | CAWSSSGSTDTQYF
TRBJ1-2 | TRBV23-1 | CASSQPGQYDYGYTF
TRBJ2-5 | TRBV5-4 | CASSRPGGGETQYF
TRBJ1-4 | TRBV3-1/TRBV3-2 | CASSHLTGGGEKLFF
TRBJ2-7 | TRBV11-3 | CASSLDVAAYEQYF
TRBJ2-7 | TRBV24-1 | CATSDSRGGRGPYEQYF
TRBJ2-5 | TRBV7-7 | CASSVSGTSGVETQYF
TRBJ1-1 | TRBV11-2 | CASSLSWQANTEAFF
TRBJ2-3 | TRBV11-2 | CASSLVPSGTDTQYF
TRBJ1-6 | TRBV4-1 | CASSQVTGQNNSPLHF
TRBJ1-4 | TRBV28 | CASSLAGSNQEKLFF
TRBJ2-3 | TRBV6-1 | CASSDSGYSTDTQYF
TRBJ1-4 | TRBV28 | CASSGQLREKLFF
TRBJ1-4 | TRBV6-5 | CASSWGGVNEKLFF
TRBJ2-1 | TRBV4-2 | CASSQEARGSYNEQFF
TRBJ2-1 | TRBV5-1 | CASSTRRSSYNEQFF
TRBJ2-5 | TRBV2 | CASRGQPQETQYF
TRBJ1-1 | TRBV6-5 | CASSYITRANTEAFF
TRBJ1-1 | TRBV28 | CASSPRDRRNTEAFF
TRBJ1-5 | TRBV19 | CASSKGGRGGNQPQHF
TRBJ2-3 | TRBV2 | CASTEGVLSGRTSTDTQYF
TRBJ1-6 | TRBV6-4 | CASSDGDRGDSPLHF